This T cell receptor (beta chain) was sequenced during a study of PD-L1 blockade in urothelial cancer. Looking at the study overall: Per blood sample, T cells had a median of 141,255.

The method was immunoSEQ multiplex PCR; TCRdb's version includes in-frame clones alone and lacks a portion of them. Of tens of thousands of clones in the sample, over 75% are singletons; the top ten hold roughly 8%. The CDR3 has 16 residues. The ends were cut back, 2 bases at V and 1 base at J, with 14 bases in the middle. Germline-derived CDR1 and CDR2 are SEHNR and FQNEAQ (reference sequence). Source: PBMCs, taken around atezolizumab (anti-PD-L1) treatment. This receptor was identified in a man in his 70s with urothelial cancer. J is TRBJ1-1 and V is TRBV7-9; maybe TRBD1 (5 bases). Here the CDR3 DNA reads TGTGCCAGCAGCTTAACAGGCCCCTATAGGAACACTGAAGCTTTCTTT. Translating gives CASSLTGPYRNTEAFF.